This TCR beta chain derives from a study of blood T cell repertoires in COVID-19. Profiled with immunoSEQ multiplex PCR; TCRdb holds only in-frame clones, not every one. The top ten hold less than 4% of the sample, which has around 230,000 clones, about 86% seen once. The CDR3 consists of 17 residues. Sequenced: PBMCs or T cells enriched from blood (not recorded which). The V and J genes are TRBV21-1 and TRBJ2-7; the D call TRBD1 from the table was never checked on the DNA. TRBV21-1 is marked as a pseudogene. The source of this sequence is a woman aged 40 to 50 with acute COVID-19. CDR3 in DNA: TGTGCCAGCAGCCTTAACTTTGACAGGGCAAGCTCCTACGAGCAGTACTTC. Its protein product is CASSLNFDRASSYEQYF.